The 16 T cell receptor beta chains below come from one sample, sequenced in a study of Ad26.COV2.S vaccination and SARS-CoV-2 variants. Treatment reported: roughly 20 received Ad26.COV2.S at low or high dose, single or two shots; a few received placebo; per-sample allocation not given. The samples were gathered on day 63 after the first injection of vaccine or placebo. TCRdb keeps only in-frame clones here, not all; method: immunoSEQ multiplex PCR. The table has roughly 350,000 clones, 88% seen once. The input for sequencing was peripheral blood, taken in a trial of Ad26.COV2.S vaccine versus placebo. The receptors originated from a person aged 18 to 59 who received the Ad26.COV2.S COVID-19 vaccine or a placebo.

The chain joins TRBV5-6 to TRBJ2-1, with a possible D match to TRBD2 (5 bases). V was shortened by 2 bases and J by 4 bases, with 13 bases between the two germline ends. CDR1 is SGHDT and CDR2 is YYEEEE in the germline V gene. The CDR3 runs to 15 residues. The CDR3 loop reads CASSFGGSSYNEQFF. The CDR3 DNA sequence: TGTGCCAGCAGCTTTGGTGGGAGTAGTTACAATGAGCAGTTCTTC.

The chain employs TRBV4-2 and TRBJ1-4; D ambiguous. Germline assignment: CDR1 LGHNA and CDR2 YNFKEQ. The V gene lost 0 bases and the J gene lost 1 base, with 6 bases spanning the gap. CDR3 size: 15 residues. DNA for the CDR3: TGTGCCAGCAGCCAAGAAGGGCAAACTAATGAAAAACTGTTTTTT. This codes for CASSQEGQTNEKLFF.

The chain carries TRBV24-1 and TRBJ1-3; 9 positions agree with TRBD1. The CDR3 length is 16 residues. Germline CDR1 and CDR2: KGHDR and SFDVKD. J lost 1 base, V lost 4 bases, and 4 bases had no gene match. CDR3 sequence (DNA): TGTGCCACCAGTGAACCCGACAGGGGGTCTGGAAACACCATATATTTT. Its protein product is CATSEPDRGSGNTIYF.

This chain links TRBV19 with TRBJ2-1, with 9 bases aligning to TRBD2. Trimming removed 9 bases from V and 5 bases from J; junction bases left unmatched: 11. Germline CDR1 reads LNHDA; CDR2 reads SQIVND (reference sequence). This CDR3 is 15 amino acids long. CDR3 in DNA: TGTGCCAGCTCCCTTACCGGGACTAGCAACAATGAGCAGTTCTTC. This codes for CASSLTGTSNNEQFF. Full variable domain (rest looked up from reference TRBV19 and TRBJ2-1): DGGITQSPKYLFRKEGQNVTLSCEQNLNHDAMYWYRQDPGQGLRLIYYSQIVNDFQKGDIAEGYSVSREKKESFPLTVTSAQKNPTAFYLCASSLTGTSNNEQFFGPGTRLTVL.

J is TRBJ1-2 and V is TRBV7-9, with unresolved D. CDR1 and CDR2 (germline): SEHNR, FQNEAQ (reference sequence). This CDR3 is built from 14 residues. V was cut by 3 bases and J by 3 bases, with 11 bases left in between. As DNA, the CDR3 is TGTGCCAGCAGCTTCATCCGGGAGGACTATGGCTACACCTTC. Translated, it gives CASSFIREDYGYTF. The full variable domain, its missing parts supplied by reference TRBV7-9 and TRBJ1-2, is DTGVSQNPRHKITKRGQNVTFRCDPISEHNRLYWYRQTLGQGPEFLTYFQNEAQLEKSRLLSDRFSAERPKGSFSTLEIQRTEQGDSAMYLCASSFIREDYGYTFGSGTRLTVV.

The chain has TRBV11-2 and TRBJ1-6; 9 positions agree with TRBD1. J was trimmed by 9 bases and V by 5 bases; bases with no gene match: 5. Germline assignment: CDR1 SGHAT and CDR2 FQNNGV. The CDR3 length is 14 residues. Here the CDR3 DNA reads TGTGCCAGCAGCGCCGACAGGGGGGGTTCACCCCTCCACTTT. This translates into CASSADRGGSPLHF. Based on the CDR3 plus reference TRBV11-2 and TRBJ1-6, the full variable domain is EAGVAQSPRYKIIEKRQSVAFWCNPISGHATLYWYQQILGQGPKLLIQFQNNGVVDDSQLPKDRFSAERLKGVDSTLKIQPAKLEDSAVYLCASSADRGGSPLHFGNGTRLTVT.

J is TRBJ2-1 and V is TRBV5-1; D not certain. CDR1 is SGHRS and CDR2 is YFSETQ in the germline V gene. V was shortened by 3 bases and J by 4 bases, with 17 bases between the two germline ends. CDR3 size: 16 residues. CDR3 loop: CASSSDILTPYNEQFF. The DNA for the CDR3 is TGCGCCAGCAGCTCCGACATACTGACCCCTTACAATGAGCAGTTCTTC.

This sequence joins TRBV5-4 and TRBJ2-6; tentatively, D is TRBD1 (6 bases). Trimming cost V 5 bases and J 4 bases, with 10 bases left between them. The CDR3 loop spans 14 amino acids. The germline V gene encodes CDR1 SGHNT and CDR2 YYREEE (reference sequence). CDR3 DNA: TGTGCCAGCAGTCAGGGGTCCGGGGCCAACGTCCTGACTTTC. It translates to CASSQGSGANVLTF.

The chain carries TRBV18 and TRBJ1-2; 8 bases match TRBD1. The germline V gene has CDR1 KGHSH and CDR2 LQKENI. The CDR3 totals 12 residues. The trim removed 6 bases at V and 4 bases at J, leaving 1 base unmatched. CDR3 sequence (DNA): TGTGCCAGCTCCGACAGGGGCTATGGCTACACCTTC. Its protein product is CASSDRGYGYTF.

The chain carries TRBV7-3 and TRBJ1-2, with no clear D. CDR1 and CDR2 (germline): SGHTA, FQGTGA. V was clipped by 1 base and J by 6 bases, with 9 bases between them. The CDR3 loop spans 13 amino acids. For the CDR3, the DNA is TGTGCCAGCAGCTTAAGCCCGGGCAATGGCTACACCTTC. It specifies CASSLSPGNGYTF.

The chain couples TRBV28 to TRBJ2-7; no clear D. Trimming took 3 bases from V and 3 from J, leaving 15 bases between them. Looked up from germline, CDR1 is MDHEN and CDR2 is SYDVKM. The CDR3 has 15 amino acids. The CDR3 DNA follows: TGTGCCAGCAGTTTTAGAGGCTCACCATTCTACGAGCAGTACTTC. This codes for CASSFRGSPFYEQYF.

In DNA form, the CDR3 reads TGTGCCAGTAGTATCCTTCAGTCGAGCTCCTACAATGAGCAGTTCTTC. Translated: CASSILQSSSYNEQFF. J is TRBJ2-1 and V is TRBV19; D unclear. The germline gives CDR1 LNHDA, CDR2 SQIVND (reference sequence). This CDR3 is 16 amino acids long. V shed 3 bases and J shed 0 bases, with 12 bases lying between them.

The chain carries TRBV6-5 and TRBJ1-2, with D perhaps matching TRBD1 (5 bases). CDR1 and CDR2 from the germline V gene are MNHEY and SVGAGI. Trimming took off 4 bases at V and 4 bases at J, with 10 bases between the two ends. The CDR3 covers 13 residues. The CDR3 loop reads CASSSTGTYGYTF. Written as DNA, the CDR3 is TGTGCCAGCAGTTCGACCGGGACCTATGGCTACACCTTC.

This chain links TRBV12-3 or TRBV12-4 with TRBJ2-5; D might be TRBD2 (6 bases). CDR3 size: 13 residues. V shed 2 bases and J shed 5 bases, with 9 bases lying between them. In DNA form, the CDR3 reads TGTGCCAGCAGTTTACTAGCGACGGAGACCCAGTACTTC. This gives the protein CASSLLATETQYF.

This clone was seen only a few times. Other DNA sequences in the same sample also yield this CDR3. The chain uses TRBV6-5 and TRBJ2-3; perhaps TRBD1 as D (6 bases). This CDR3 has 14 amino acids. Germline values: CDR1 MNHEY, CDR2 SVGAGI. The V end lost 4 bases, the J end lost 2 bases, and 10 bases lay between the germline ends. In nucleotides, the CDR3 is TGTGCCAGCAGTTCAGGACAGTCCACAGATACGCAGTATTTT. Residues: CASSSGQSTDTQYF.

CDR3 sequence (DNA): TGCAGCGTTGTAAGTCGTAGCTACGAGCAGTACTTC. It translates to CSVVSRSYEQYF. The rearrangement links TRBV29-1 to TRBJ2-7; D gene uncertain. V gave up 4 bases and J gave up 3 bases, with 10 bases separating them. CDR1 is SQVTM, CDR2 ANQGSEA, per germline. The CDR3 is 12 amino acids.